The clone carrying this T cell receptor beta chain was picked up a small number of times. Antigen unknown. The data belong to a study of CD8 T cells in Susac syndrome. Study observations and caveats: In Susac syndrome, the CD4+ T cell repertoires did not show clonal expansion.

RNA, at roughly 0.45 to 1 ug, was reverse transcribed with random hexamers. TCRdb independently ran MiXCR on the immunoSEQ multiplex PCR reads; one entry per CDR3 protein. The top ten hold 0.085% to 0.1% of the sample, which has 150,000 to 200,000 distinct CDR3 sequences, around 94% seen once. The CDR3 totals 13 residues. The germline CDR1 and CDR2 sequences are DFQATT and SNEGSKA (reference sequence). V lost 4 bases, J lost 2 bases, and 2 bases stayed unmatched. The sequencing sample was made of CD4+ T cells from PBMCs. The chain joins TRBV20-1 to TRBJ2-7; TRBD2 aligns across 10 bases. This TCR came from a human donor with Susac syndrome. Here the CDR3 reads CSATLAGAYEQYF. The CDR3 DNA is TGCAGTGCTACCCTAGCGGGAGCCTACGAGCAGTACTTC.